This TCR beta chain was identified in a study of T cells in Graves' hyperthyroidism and ophthalmopathy. With 0 bases removed from V and 8 bases from J, the gap between germline ends came to 11 bases. This CDR3 region has 13 residues. Germline CDR1 and CDR2: SGDLS and YYNGEE. Together with thyroid ultrasound, orbital computed tomography, serum thyroxine and TRAb, clinical symptoms were used for diagnoses. Amplification of TCR beta CDR3 regions used RNA as the template. First-round RT-PCR targeting the TCR CDR3 was performed with the HTBI primer set. TCRdb itself ran the multiplex PCR reads through MiXCR, one entry per CDR3 protein. The sample includes around 200,000 distinct CDR3 sequences, approximately 16% of them seen just once. Points from the study as a whole: Median prediction lead before ophthalmopathy onset was 6.5 months with the model.

This clonotype was seen only a few times. Its antigen is undetermined. The receptor's source is a man aged 40-49 years with Graves' hyperthyroidism. V and J are TRBV9 and TRBJ1-1, with D hard to call. Input material: blood. The CDR3 reads CASSVAWANEAFF. For the CDR3, the DNA is TGTGCCAGCAGCGTAGCTTGGGCTAACGAAGCTTTCTTT.